These 4 T cell receptor beta chains originate from one sample sequenced in a study of T cell changes during pregnancy in multiple sclerosis. Generated by immunoSEQ multiplex PCR, the TCRdb table keeps only in-frame clones and is missing some. The table lists some 94,000 clones, roughly 90% of them singletons. The sequencing here drew on peripheral blood, taken in the first trimester of pregnancy. All receptors come from a female donor with multiple sclerosis, enrolled in a pregnancy study.

The chain links TRBV5-4 to TRBJ2-7, with TRBD1 matching 8 bases. Germline V gene data show CDR1 as SGHNT and CDR2 as YYREEE (reference sequence). The trim removed 4 bases at V and 4 bases at J, leaving 7 bases unmatched. The CDR3 contains 14 residues. The CDR3 sequence is CASSAGQVSYEQYF. DNA for the CDR3: TGTGCCAGCAGCGCGGGACAGGTTAGTTACGAGCAGTACTTC.

This clone has a single count. The chain uses TRBV19 and TRBJ2-5; 9 nucleotides line up with TRBD2. In germline, CDR1 is LNHDA, CDR2 SQIVND (reference sequence). The junction had 10 bases not matched to a gene; V was cut back by 3 bases and J by 5 bases. CDR3 size: 16 residues. This chain's CDR3 is CASSIESGGPSETQYF. CDR3 coding DNA: TGTGCCAGTAGTATTGAGAGCGGGGGGCCGTCCGAGACCCAGTACTTC.

This chain connects TRBV5-1 to TRBJ2-1, with 12 nucleotides matching TRBD2. Trimming removed 7 bases from V and 9 bases from J; junction bases left unmatched: 14. In germline, CDR1 is SGHRS, CDR2 YFSETQ. CDR3 size: 16 residues. CDR3 nucleotide sequence: TGCGCCAGCCTTGATCTAGCGGGAGGGCCGGGGGGTGAGCAGTTCTTC. Its translation: CASLDLAGGPGGEQFF.

The rearrangement joins TRBV19 to TRBJ2-7; possible D gene TRBD2, 6 bases. The CDR3 consists of 14 residues. V was clipped by 9 bases and J by 3 bases, with 18 bases between them. CDR1 is LNHDA and CDR2 is SQIVND in the germline V gene (reference sequence). CDR3 region: CASRLAPGVYEQYF. The CDR3 DNA reads as TGTGCCAGCCGACTGGCCCCGGGAGTCTACGAGCAGTACTTC.